These 23 T cell receptor beta chains share one sample of origin, sequenced in a study of shared clonotypes between healthy human individuals. TCRdb keeps only in-frame clones here, not all; method: immunoSEQ multiplex PCR. The table records approximately 620,000 clones, 97% of them present only once. Sequenced: naive CD4+ T cells sorted from blood. As for subset: CD45RA+ positively selected. These receptor sequences come from a woman under 40 in good health.

This clone was recorded once. V usage is TRBV19 and J usage is TRBJ1-2; 8 bases map to TRBD1. The CDR3 contains 14 residues. Germline V gene lookup returns CDR1 LNHDA and CDR2 SQIVND (reference sequence). The ends lost 4 bases at V and 4 bases at J; junction bases unmatched: 5. DNA for the CDR3: TGTGCCAGTAGTAGCAGGGGGCGCAGCTATGGCTACACCTTC. This translates into CASSSRGRSYGYTF.

V is TRBV6-1 and J is TRBJ2-1, with D possibly TRBD2 on 5 matching bases. Germline-derived CDR1 and CDR2 are MNHNS and SASEGT. Trimming shortened V by 5 bases and J by 5 bases, and 13 bases separated the two germline ends. This CDR3 region has 14 residues. The CDR3 nucleotides read TGTGCCAGCAGTCGGCAGGCGCGGGACAATGAGCAGTTCTTC. It is translated as CASSRQARDNEQFF.

The J gene is TRBJ1-2, the V gene TRBV28, with D unclear. Germline assignment: CDR1 MDHEN and CDR2 SYDVKM. V was shortened by 6 bases and J by 1 base, with 9 bases between the two germline ends. There are 13 residues in the CDR3. The CDR3 is CASREGGNYGYTF. The CDR3 DNA sequence: TGTGCCAGCAGGGAAGGAGGTAACTATGGCTACACCTTC.

As to this clone: The same CDR3 also results from other DNA sequences found in this sample. The V call is TRBV9, the J call TRBJ2-3; 7 bases are shared with TRBD1. Germline values: CDR1 SGDLS, CDR2 YYNGEE. The CDR3 loop spans 15 amino acids. J gave up 3 bases and V 2 bases, and 6 bases lay outside the gene matches. CDR3 amino acids: CASSVVGGATDTQYF. For the CDR3, the DNA is TGTGCCAGCAGCGTTGTAGGGGGCGCGACAGATACGCAGTATTTT.

The CDR3 coding sequence is TGTGCCAGCAGCTCCATAAAGCGGGAGGGTTGGTACGAGCAGTACTTC. As protein: CASSSIKREGWYEQYF. The rearrangement uses TRBV11-2 and TRBJ2-7, with 10 bases identical to TRBD2. CDR1 is SGHAT, CDR2 FQNNGV, per germline. The trim removed 4 bases at V and 4 bases at J, leaving 10 bases unmatched. This CDR3 comprises 16 residues.

The gene calls are TRBV6-6 and TRBJ1-5; D ambiguous. Germline CDR1 is MNHNY and CDR2 is SVGAGI (reference sequence). This CDR3 spans 16 amino acids. V was trimmed by 5 bases and J by 1 base, leaving 15 bases between them. Written as DNA, the CDR3 is TGTGCCAGCAGTCGCCTCCCGGAGGGCAGCAATCAGCCCCAGCATTTT. Its translation: CASSRLPEGSNQPQHF.

The V and J genes are TRBV28 and TRBJ1-1; 11 nucleotides agree with TRBD1. From germline, CDR1 is MDHEN and CDR2 SYDVKM. The CDR3 covers 15 residues. J lost 2 bases, V lost 6 bases, and 5 bases had no gene match. DNA for the CDR3: TGTGCCAGCAGCTCAGGACAGGGGGCAAACACTGAAGCTTTCTTT. It codes for CASSSGQGANTEAFF.

This clone was counted a single time. The genes are TRBV5-1 and TRBJ2-7; 7 positions agree with TRBD1. CDR3 length equals 16 residues. CDR1 and CDR2 (germline): SGHRS, YFSETQ. J lost 3 bases, V lost 0 bases, and 9 bases had no gene match. As DNA, the CDR3 is TGCGCCAGCAGCTTGGGGGCCTTACGACAGGGCTACGAGCAGTACTTC. As protein: CASSLGALRQGYEQYF.

The chain has TRBV11-2 and TRBJ2-2, with unresolved D. Trimming stripped 3 bases from V and 5 bases from J, with 7 bases between. The CDR3 spans 13 residues. From germline, CDR1 is SGHAT and CDR2 FQNNGV. The CDR3 sequence is CASSFGFTGELFF. CDR3 DNA sequence: TGTGCCAGCAGCTTCGGGTTTACCGGGGAGCTGTTTTTT. The complete variable domain, with remaining parts taken from reference TRBV11-2 and TRBJ2-2, reads EAGVAQSPRYKIIEKRQSVAFWCNPISGHATLYWYQQILGQGPKLLIQFQNNGVVDDSQLPKDRFSAERLKGVDSTLKIQPAKLEDSAVYLCASSFGFTGELFFGEGSRLTVL.

The V and J genes are TRBV5-1 and TRBJ1-4; no clear D gene. The CDR3 contains 14 residues. Trimming cost V 0 bases and J 8 bases, with 11 bases left between them. CDR1 is SGHRS, CDR2 YFSETQ, per germline. The CDR3 bases are TGCGCCAGCAGCTTGGGCGGCAATAGGGAAAAACTGTTTTTT. Residues: CASSLGGNREKLFF. The full variable domain, completed using reference TRBV5-1 and TRBJ1-4, is KAGVTQTPRYLIKTRGQQVTLSCSPISGHRSVSWYQQTPGQGLQFLFEYFSETQRNKGNFPGRFSGRQFSNSRSEMNVSTLELGDSALYLCASSLGGNREKLFFGSGTQLSVL.

Remarks on this clone: Its ends do not fully match the called genes, so a read error is possible. The chain links TRBV5-3 to TRBJ1-5; D gene unclear. TRBV5-3 is classed as an ORF, of uncertain function. The CDR3 length is 13 residues. The CDR3 coding sequence is TGTGCCAGCAGCTTTGAAGGGAATCAGCCCCAGCATTTT. It specifies CASSFEGNQPQHF.

V and J are TRBV28 and TRBJ2-5; tentatively, D is TRBD1 or TRBD2 (5 bases each). CDR3 length: 15 amino acids. The germline gives CDR1 MDHEN, CDR2 SYDVKM. The V end was cut by 2 bases, the J end by 2 bases, with 12 bases between. CDR3 nucleotide sequence: TGTGCCAGCAGTTTAACCAGGGACGGGCAAGAGACCCAGTACTTC. It codes for CASSLTRDGQETQYF.

The rearrangement links TRBV7-9 to TRBJ1-2, with D perhaps matching TRBD1 (5 bases). The length of the CDR3 is 15 residues. Germline V gene lookup returns CDR1 SEHNR and CDR2 FQNEAQ (reference sequence). Trimming cost V 2 bases and J 4 bases, with 14 bases left between them. CDR3 sequence: CASSLSVPGPYGYTF. The CDR3 nucleotides read TGTGCCAGCAGCTTAAGCGTTCCGGGGCCCTATGGCTACACCTTC.

The rearrangement joins TRBV21-1 to TRBJ2-5; TRBD1, as called in the table, went unchecked against the DNA. TRBV21-1 is assigned pseudogene status. The CDR3 consists of 15 residues. CDR3 sequence reads: CASSASGDREETQYF. Written as DNA, the CDR3 is TGTGCCAGCAGCGCCTCAGGGGACAGAGAAGAGACCCAGTACTTC.

The J gene is TRBJ1-5, the V gene TRBV28; maybe TRBD1 (6 bases). The CDR3 loop spans 14 amino acids. With 5 bases removed from V and 3 bases from J, the gap between germline ends came to 11 bases. The germline CDR1 and CDR2 sequences are MDHEN and SYDVKM. The CDR3 coding sequence is TGTGCCAGCAGTGGCACAGGGCCCAATCAGCCCCAGCATTTT. Amino acids: CASSGTGPNQPQHF.

This chain uses TRBV19 with TRBJ2-7, with D maybe TRBD1 (5 bases). The CDR3 totals 14 residues. The germline V and J ends were trimmed by 4 bases and 4 bases, with 14 bases remaining between them. Germline loops: CDR1 LNHDA, CDR2 SQIVND (reference sequence). CDR3 loop: CASSTTAMNYEQYF. CDR3 nucleotide sequence: TGTGCCAGTAGTACGACAGCGATGAATTACGAGCAGTACTTC.

The V gene is TRBV11-2, the J gene TRBJ1-1; no definite D call. The length of the CDR3 is 14 residues. The V gene lost 1 base and the J gene lost 4 bases, with 10 bases spanning the gap. Germline lookup yields CDR1 SGHAT and CDR2 FQNNGV. CDR3 region: CASSLGLLGTEAFF. The DNA of the CDR3 is TGTGCCAGCAGCTTAGGTCTGCTCGGCACTGAAGCTTTCTTT. Combining the CDR3 with reference TRBV11-2 and TRBJ1-1 gives the whole variable domain EAGVAQSPRYKIIEKRQSVAFWCNPISGHATLYWYQQILGQGPKLLIQFQNNGVVDDSQLPKDRFSAERLKGVDSTLKIQPAKLEDSAVYLCASSLGLLGTEAFFGQGTRLTVV.

The chain uses TRBV6-5 and TRBJ2-1; TRBD2 might be the D (6 bases). The CDR3 loop spans 12 amino acids. V gave up 9 bases and J gave up 6 bases, with 12 bases separating them. Germline V gene data show CDR1 as MNHEY and CDR2 as SVGAGI. CDR3 sequence: CASTGVGNEQFF. The CDR3 region has the DNA TGTGCCAGTACGGGAGTCGGCAATGAGCAGTTCTTC.

J is TRBJ1-3 and V is TRBV6-1, with no clear D. The V gene's germline CDR1 is MNHNS and CDR2 SASEGT. The V and J ends lost 7 bases and 0 bases respectively, with 10 bases between them. The CDR3 contains 14 residues. The CDR3 DNA reads TGTGCCAGCACCCGGTTGATCTCTGGAAACACCATATATTTT. This encodes CASTRLISGNTIYF.

CDR3 DNA sequence: TGTGCCAGCAGTTTATCGGGCGGGGTGAACACTGAAGCTTTCTTT. Its translation is CASSLSGGVNTEAFF. This sequence joins TRBV27 and TRBJ1-1; D gene uncertain. The V end lost 0 bases, the J end lost 0 bases, and 8 bases lay between the germline ends. CDR3 size: 15 residues. Per the germline V gene, CDR1 is MNHEY and CDR2 is SMNVEV (reference sequence).

The chain recombines TRBV11-2 with TRBJ2-5; D possibly matches TRBD1 or TRBD2 (5 bases each). V was pared by 5 bases and J by 1 base, with 14 bases between. Germline values: CDR1 SGHAT, CDR2 FQNNGV. This CDR3 is built from 15 residues. The CDR3 here is CASSPPGAGQETQYF. The CDR3 DNA sequence: TGTGCCAGCAGCCCCCCCGGGGCCGGCCAAGAGACCCAGTACTTC. The variable domain in full, completed from reference TRBV11-2 and TRBJ2-5, reads EAGVAQSPRYKIIEKRQSVAFWCNPISGHATLYWYQQILGQGPKLLIQFQNNGVVDDSQLPKDRFSAERLKGVDSTLKIQPAKLEDSAVYLCASSPPGAGQETQYFGPGTRLLVL.

This rearrangement joins TRBV28 to TRBJ2-2, with D tentatively TRBD1 (5 bases). The V and J ends lost 0 bases and 2 bases respectively, with 7 bases between them. Germline values: CDR1 MDHEN, CDR2 SYDVKM. This CDR3 has 15 amino acids. In DNA, the CDR3 is TGTGCCAGCAGTTTATGGGGGCAAAACACCGGGGAGCTGTTTTTT. Amino acid sequence: CASSLWGQNTGELFF.

This chain joins TRBV27 and TRBJ2-5; the match to TRBD2 covers 14 bases. The J segment lost 4 bases and the V segment lost 2 bases, leaving 3 bases of the junction unmatched. The CDR3 contains 16 residues. Germline-derived CDR1 and CDR2 are MNHEY and SMNVEV (reference sequence). CDR3 DNA sequence: TGTGCCAGCAGTTTAGGACTAGCGGGAGGAAGAGAGACCCAGTACTTC. It encodes CASSLGLAGGRETQYF.